The 20 T cell receptor beta chains below come from one sample, sequenced in a study of control samples from healthy donors and cancer patients. Using immunoSEQ multiplex PCR, the repertoire was profiled, and TCRdb retains in-frame clones only, with some absent. The sample yields about 130,000 clones, around 90% seen once. What was sequenced was blood. The receptors stem from a man between 35 and 55 years old in good health.

The J gene is TRBJ1-2, the V gene TRBV27; D uncertain. The germline V gene has CDR1 MNHEY and CDR2 SMNVEV (reference sequence). V was shortened by 4 bases and J by 3 bases, with 15 bases between the two germline ends. This CDR3 has 15 amino acids. CDR3 bases: TGTGCCAGCAGTTCGTCGGAACGGCCCCACTATGGCTACACCTTC. It translates to CASSSSERPHYGYTF.

This CDR3 is CASSFPGLAGGNYEQYF. Here the CDR3 DNA reads TGTGCCAGCAGCTTCCCGGGACTAGCGGGGGGAAACTACGAGCAGTACTTC. The V call is TRBV7-9, the J call TRBJ2-7; 15 bases map to TRBD2. J lost 3 bases, V lost 3 bases, and 6 bases had no gene match. Germline V gives CDR1 SEHNR, CDR2 FQNEAQ (reference sequence). This CDR3 contains 17 residues.

J is TRBJ1-4 and V is TRBV5-1, with D possibly TRBD1 on 5 matching bases. The CDR3 is 16 residues long. Germline CDR1 SGHRS, CDR2 YFSETQ. Trimming shortened V by 1 base and J by 8 bases, and 18 bases separated the two germline ends. The CDR3 nucleotides read TGCGCCAGCAGCTTGCGCGTGACTGGGGCGCGGGAAAAACTGTTTTTT. Protein sequence: CASSLRVTGAREKLFF.

This clone was detected only once. The chain carries TRBV7-8 and TRBJ2-7; maybe TRBD1 (6 bases). CDR1 and CDR2 from the germline V gene are SGHVS and FQNEAQ. The CDR3 contains 13 residues. V lost 3 bases to trimming and J lost 3 bases, with 9 bases between them. CDR3 nucleotides: TGTGCCAGCAGCTTTAACAGGGACTACGAGCAGTACTTC. Its translation: CASSFNRDYEQYF.

This clone was seen more than once but under ten times. V is TRBV5-4 and J is TRBJ2-5, with 8 bases identical to TRBD1. This CDR3 spans 14 amino acids. Germline V lookup: CDR1 SGHNT, CDR2 YYREEE (reference sequence). V shed 6 bases and J 5 bases; nucleotides not matched to a gene: 9. Here the CDR3 reads CASNPTGVGETQYF. CDR3 nucleotide sequence: TGTGCCAGCAACCCGACAGGGGTCGGGGAGACCCAGTACTTC.

The gene calls are TRBV6-5 and TRBJ1-4; 11 nucleotides align to TRBD1. Unmatched junction bases numbered 5, after V lost 5 bases and J lost 9 bases. CDR3 length: 14 amino acids. In germline, CDR1 is MNHEY, CDR2 SVGAGI. The CDR3 coding sequence is TGTGCCAGCAGTCCGGGACAGGGGGGGAAAAAACTGTTTTTT. It specifies CASSPGQGGKKLFF.

This chain joins TRBV24-1 and TRBJ1-1, with D uncertain. The V end lost 1 base, the J end lost 13 bases, and 9 bases lay between the germline ends. Germline-derived CDR1 and CDR2 are KGHDR and SFDVKD. This CDR3 spans 11 amino acids. CDR3 nucleotides: TGTGCCACCAGTGATTTACAAAGGAGTTTCTTT. Residues: CATSDLQRSFF.

This clone occurred once. This rearrangement joins TRBV7-9 to TRBJ1-6; TRBD1 matches 7 bases. V gave up 5 bases and J gave up 0 bases; unmatched junction bases: 13. Germline V CDR1 and CDR2: SEHNR, FQNEAQ (reference sequence). The CDR3 sequence is 19 residues long. The CDR3 region is CASSAGREGQSSYNSPLHF. As DNA, the CDR3 is TGTGCCAGCAGCGCCGGGAGGGAGGGACAGAGCTCCTATAATTCACCCCTCCACTTT.

CDR3 nucleotide sequence: TGTGCCAGCTCACCACCGAGTACCACTGAAGCTTTCTTT. It yields the protein CASSPPSTTEAFF. This chain links TRBV18 with TRBJ1-1; no reliable D call. The V and J ends lost 0 bases and 4 bases respectively, with 6 bases between them. Germline V gene sequence: CDR1 KGHSH, CDR2 LQKENI. The CDR3 consists of 13 residues.

The rearrangement joins TRBV29-1 to TRBJ2-3; the D gene could be TRBD1 or TRBD2 (6 bases each). The CDR3 consists of 16 residues. Trimming pared 6 bases from V and 0 bases from J, leaving 19 bases between. Germline V CDR1 and CDR2: SQVTM, ANQGSEA. DNA for the CDR3: TGCAGCGTGGGAGGTAGACAGGAAGCTAGCACAGATACGCAGTATTTT. It specifies CSVGGRQEASTDTQYF.

The chain employs TRBV19 and TRBJ2-6; 8 positions agree with TRBD2. CDR1 and CDR2 (germline): LNHDA, SQIVND (reference sequence). Trimming at V came to 5 bases and at J to 0 bases, leaving 12 bases not matched to a gene. The CDR3 covers 19 residues. CDR3: CASSLRPGLGSSGANVLTF. As DNA, the CDR3 is TGTGCCAGTAGTCTTCGACCGGGACTAGGAAGCTCTGGGGCCAACGTCCTGACTTTC.

V is TRBV9 and J is TRBJ1-1; D possibly corresponds to TRBD1 (5 bases). The CDR3 consists of 13 residues. V was trimmed by 3 bases and J by 4 bases, leaving 10 bases between them. Germline assignment: CDR1 SGDLS and CDR2 YYNGEE. As DNA, the CDR3 is TGTGCCAGCAGCGCCCTGGGGGGCACTGAAGCTTTCTTT. Protein product: CASSALGGTEAFF.

The chain recombines TRBV6-1 with TRBJ2-1; 11 positions agree with TRBD2. With 2 bases clipped from V and 5 bases from J, the junction kept 5 bases outside the gene matches. The V gene's germline CDR1 is MNHNS and CDR2 SASEGT. CDR3 length: 16 residues. For the CDR3, the DNA is TGTGCCAGCAGTGAATCCGTACTAGCGGGGGACAATGAGCAGTTCTTC. The encoded protein is CASSESVLAGDNEQFF.

The rearrangement links TRBV3-1 (or the pseudogene TRBV3-2) to TRBJ2-7; D gene unclear. The CDR3 runs to 13 residues. Germline V gene lookup returns CDR1 LGHDT and CDR2 YNNKEL (reference sequence). Trimming took 6 bases from V and 0 from J, leaving 9 bases between them. CDR3 sequence: CASRSTGSYEQYF. DNA of the CDR3: TGTGCCAGCAGGAGTACGGGCTCCTACGAGCAGTACTTC.

This rearrangement joins TRBV2 to TRBJ1-1; 9 positions agree with TRBD1. Germline CDR1 is SNHLY and CDR2 is FYNNEI. The J segment lost 1 base and the V segment lost 9 bases, leaving 3 bases of the junction unmatched. The CDR3 length is 13 residues. This CDR3 is CARGQGANTEAFF. In DNA, the CDR3 is TGTGCCAGGGGACAGGGAGCGAACACTGAAGCTTTCTTT. Combining the CDR3 with reference TRBV2 and TRBJ1-1 gives the whole variable domain EPEVTQTPSHQVTQMGQEVILRCVPISNHLYFYWYRQILGQKVEFLVSFYNNEISEKSEIFDDQFSVERPDGSNFTLKIRSTKLEDSAMYFCARGQGANTEAFFGQGTRLTVV.

The J gene is TRBJ2-3, the V gene TRBV6-2 or TRBV6-3, with 8 nucleotides matching TRBD2. Germline V gene lookup returns CDR1 MNHEY and CDR2 SVGEGT. The CDR3 runs 18 residues. The ends lost 4 bases at V and 0 bases at J; junction bases unmatched: 12. CDR3 sequence (DNA): TGTGCCAGCAGTTGGGTAAGAGGCGGGGGGCAGAGCACAGATACGCAGTATTTT. It translates to CASSWVRGGGQSTDTQYF.

The gene calls are TRBV14 and TRBJ2-5; no clear D. V was shortened by 1 base and J by 5 bases, with 11 bases between the two germline ends. This CDR3 is 14 amino acids long. Germline-derived CDR1 and CDR2 are SGHDN and FVKESK. The CDR3 protein is CASSQASRPETQYF. CDR3 coding DNA: TGTGCCAGCAGCCAAGCGTCGAGGCCCGAGACCCAGTACTTC.

V and J are TRBV6-1 and TRBJ2-5; TRBD1 matches at 7 bases. Trimming took 4 bases from V and 5 from J; bases not matched to a gene: 13. CDR1 is MNHNS, CDR2 SASEGT, per germline. The CDR3 is 16 amino acids. CDR3 coding DNA: TGTGCCAGCAGTGCCCGACAGGGATTTTATAGCGAGACCCAGTACTTC. This translates into CASSARQGFYSETQYF.

V is TRBV6-4 and J is TRBJ2-1; 10 bases agree with TRBD2. Germline V gene sequence: CDR1 MRHNA, CDR2 SNTAGT. With 3 bases clipped from V and 6 bases from J, the junction kept 5 bases outside the gene matches. This CDR3 comprises 15 residues. The CDR3 region has the DNA TGTGCCAGCAGTGAGAGCGGGGGGGCAAGCAATGAGCAGTTCTTC. Protein product: CASSESGGASNEQFF.

The CDR3 spells CASSLGTGWYNQPQHF. The CDR3 DNA follows: TGTGCCAGCAGTTTAGGAACAGGGTGGTATAATCAGCCCCAGCATTTT. This chain joins TRBV28 and TRBJ1-5; tentatively, D is TRBD1 (6 bases). CDR3 size: 16 residues. Trimming cost V 2 bases and J 4 bases, with 15 bases left between them. From germline, CDR1 is MDHEN and CDR2 SYDVKM.